This paragraph covers one T cell receptor beta chain sequence. Its matching antigen is unknown. The source of the sample is a study of CXCR3-negative and CXCR3-positive naive CD8 T cells. Whole-study context: For each library, about 1.5 +/- 0.3 million TRB reads were obtained, about 135 million in total. Study-wide points: Relative to CXCR3-negative naive cells, CXCR3-positive naive cells had more hydrophobic TRB CDR3s. Relative to memory CD8+ cells, whose diversity was much lower, both naive subsets had comparably high diversity. TRB CDR3 properties indicated TCR strength, while surface CD5 was similar across naive subsets.

It was by 5' RACE with UMI labels that the TRB cDNA libraries were prepared. Following a re-call of the 5' RACE reads, TCRdb has one entry per CDR3 protein and lacks DNA. This sample carries some 120,000 distinct CDR3 sequences, with approximately 0.38% going to the ten biggest clones. The CDR3 extends over 16 amino acids. Germline assignment: CDR1 MDHEN and CDR2 SYDVKM. The sample consisted of naive CXCR3+ CD8+ T cells from blood. Subset denoted: CD45RO-CCR7+CD27+CD95- naive CD8+ T cells expressing CXCR3 (TNR3+). The rearrangement joins TRBV28 to TRBJ2-3; TCRdb's D call, TRBD2, is unchecked because there is no DNA. This TCR was sampled from a human donor in good health. Some clones in this sample may be carry-over from other donors' samples. The CDR3: CASKRTRALYTDTQYF.